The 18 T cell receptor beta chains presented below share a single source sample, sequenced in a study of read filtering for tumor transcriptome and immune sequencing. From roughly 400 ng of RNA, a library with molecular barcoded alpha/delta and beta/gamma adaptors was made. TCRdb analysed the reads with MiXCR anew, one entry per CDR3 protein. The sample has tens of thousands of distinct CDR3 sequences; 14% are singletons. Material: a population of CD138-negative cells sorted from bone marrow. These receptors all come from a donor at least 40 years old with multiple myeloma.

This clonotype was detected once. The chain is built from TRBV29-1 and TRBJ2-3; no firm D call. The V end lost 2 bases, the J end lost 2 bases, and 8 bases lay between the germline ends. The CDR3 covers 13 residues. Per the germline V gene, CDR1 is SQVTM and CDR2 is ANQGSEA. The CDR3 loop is CSVELQLTDTQYF. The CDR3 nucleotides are TGCAGCGTTGAATTGCAGCTCACAGATACGCAGTATTTT.

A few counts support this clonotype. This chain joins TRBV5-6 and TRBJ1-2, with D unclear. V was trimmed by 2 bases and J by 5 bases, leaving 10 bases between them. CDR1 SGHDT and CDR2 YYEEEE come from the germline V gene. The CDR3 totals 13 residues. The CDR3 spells CASSFRSGYGYTF. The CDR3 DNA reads TGTGCCAGCAGCTTCCGCTCAGGATATGGCTACACCTTC.

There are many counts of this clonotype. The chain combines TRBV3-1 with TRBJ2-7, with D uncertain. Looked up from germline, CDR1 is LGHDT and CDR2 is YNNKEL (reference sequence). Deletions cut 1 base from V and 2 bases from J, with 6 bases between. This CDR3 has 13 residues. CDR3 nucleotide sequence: TGTGCCAGCAGCCAAGTAGCCACCTACGAGCAGTACTTC. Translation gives CASSQVATYEQYF.

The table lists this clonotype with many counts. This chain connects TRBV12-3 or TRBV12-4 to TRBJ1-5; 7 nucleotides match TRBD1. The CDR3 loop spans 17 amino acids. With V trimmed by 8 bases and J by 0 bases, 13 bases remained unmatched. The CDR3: CASGNNRGDYSNQPQHF. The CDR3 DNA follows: TGTGCCAGCGGGAATAACAGGGGCGACTATAGCAATCAGCCCCAGCATTTT.

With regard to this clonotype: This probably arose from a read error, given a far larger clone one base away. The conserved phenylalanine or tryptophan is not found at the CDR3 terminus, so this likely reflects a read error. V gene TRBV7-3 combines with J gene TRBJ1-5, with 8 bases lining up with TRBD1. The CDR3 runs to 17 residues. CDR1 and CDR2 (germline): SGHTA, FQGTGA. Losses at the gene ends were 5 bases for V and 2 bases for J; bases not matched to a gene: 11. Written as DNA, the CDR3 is TGTGCCAGCAGCCCTGGGAAGGGACAGGCAGGCAATCAGCCCCAGCATCTT. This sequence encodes CASSPGKGQAGNQPQHL.

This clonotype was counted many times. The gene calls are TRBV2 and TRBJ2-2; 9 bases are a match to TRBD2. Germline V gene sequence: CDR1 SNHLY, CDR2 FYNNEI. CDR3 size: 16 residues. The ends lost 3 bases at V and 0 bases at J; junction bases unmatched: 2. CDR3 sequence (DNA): TGTGCCAGCAGTGACCAGCGGGGGGCGAACACCGGGGAGCTGTTTTTT. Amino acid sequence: CASSDQRGANTGELFF. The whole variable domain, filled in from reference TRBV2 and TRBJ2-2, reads EPEVTQTPSHQVTQMGQEVILRCVPISNHLYFYWYRQILGQKVEFLVSFYNNEISEKSEIFDDQFSVERPDGSNFTLKIRSTKLEDSAMYFCASSDQRGANTGELFFGEGSRLTVL.

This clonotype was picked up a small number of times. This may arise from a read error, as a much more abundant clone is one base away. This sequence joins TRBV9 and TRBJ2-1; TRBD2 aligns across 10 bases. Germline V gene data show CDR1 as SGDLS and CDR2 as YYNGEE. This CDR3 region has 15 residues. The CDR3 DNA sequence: TGTGCCAGCAGCGTGGTAGCGGGGGGACACAATGGGCAGTTCTTC. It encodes CASSVVAGGHNGQFF.

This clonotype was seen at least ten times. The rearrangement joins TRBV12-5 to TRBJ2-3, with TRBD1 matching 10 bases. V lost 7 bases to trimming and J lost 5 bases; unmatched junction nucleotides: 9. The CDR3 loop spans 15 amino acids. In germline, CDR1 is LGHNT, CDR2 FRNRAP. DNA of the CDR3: TGTGCTAGTGAACCGGGACAGGGGAATATAGATACGCAGTATTTT. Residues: CASEPGQGNIDTQYF.

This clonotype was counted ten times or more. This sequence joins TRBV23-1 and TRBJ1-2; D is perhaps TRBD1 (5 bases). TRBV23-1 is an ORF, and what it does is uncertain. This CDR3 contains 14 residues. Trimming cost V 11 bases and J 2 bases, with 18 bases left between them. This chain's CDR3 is CAGKGFTANYGYTF. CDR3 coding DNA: TGCGCCGGCAAGGGGTTTACGGCCAACTATGGCTACACCTTC.

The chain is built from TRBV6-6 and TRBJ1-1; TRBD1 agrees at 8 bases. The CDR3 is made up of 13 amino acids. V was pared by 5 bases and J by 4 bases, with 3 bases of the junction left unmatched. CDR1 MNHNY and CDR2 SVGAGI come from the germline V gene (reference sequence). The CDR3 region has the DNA TGTGCCAGCAGTGCTACAGGGGGCACTGAAGCTTTCTTT. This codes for CASSATGGTEAFF.

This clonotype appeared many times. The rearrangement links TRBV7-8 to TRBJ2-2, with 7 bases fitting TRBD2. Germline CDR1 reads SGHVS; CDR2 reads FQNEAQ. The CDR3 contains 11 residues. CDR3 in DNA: TGTGCGAAGCGGGGAGCTGGGGAGCTGTTTTTT. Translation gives CAKRGAGELFF.

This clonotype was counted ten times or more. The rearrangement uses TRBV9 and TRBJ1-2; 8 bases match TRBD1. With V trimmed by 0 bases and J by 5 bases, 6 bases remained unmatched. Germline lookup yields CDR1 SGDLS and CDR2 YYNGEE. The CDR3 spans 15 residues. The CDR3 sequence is CASSVAGQGAYGYTF. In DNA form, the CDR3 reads TGTGCCAGCAGCGTAGCTGGGCAGGGGGCTTATGGCTACACCTTC.

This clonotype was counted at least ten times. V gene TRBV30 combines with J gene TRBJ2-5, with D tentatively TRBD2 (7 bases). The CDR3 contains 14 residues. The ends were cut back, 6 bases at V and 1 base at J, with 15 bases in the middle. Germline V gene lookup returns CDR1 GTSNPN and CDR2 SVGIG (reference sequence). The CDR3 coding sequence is TGTGCCTGCCCCAGGGGAGGGACCCAAGAGACCCAGTACTTC. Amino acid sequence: CACPRGGTQETQYF.

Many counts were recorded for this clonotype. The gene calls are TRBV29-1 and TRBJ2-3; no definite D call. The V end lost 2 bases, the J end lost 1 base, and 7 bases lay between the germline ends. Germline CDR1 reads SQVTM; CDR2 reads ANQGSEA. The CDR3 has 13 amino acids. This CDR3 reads CSVERTGTDTQYF. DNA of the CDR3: TGCAGCGTTGAAAGGACGGGCACAGATACGCAGTATTTT.

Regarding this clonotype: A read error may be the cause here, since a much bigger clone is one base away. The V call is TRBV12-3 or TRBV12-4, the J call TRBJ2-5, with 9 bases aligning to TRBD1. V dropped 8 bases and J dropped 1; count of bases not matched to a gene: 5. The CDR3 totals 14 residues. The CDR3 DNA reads TGTGCCAGCCGTCTGGACAGGGGCCAAGAGACCCAGTACTTC. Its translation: CASRLDRGQETQYF.

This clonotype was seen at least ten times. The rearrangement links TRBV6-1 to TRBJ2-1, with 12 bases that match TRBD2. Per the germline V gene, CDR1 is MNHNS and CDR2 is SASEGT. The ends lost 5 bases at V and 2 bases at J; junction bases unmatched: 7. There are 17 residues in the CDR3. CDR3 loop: CASSRTSGVLTYNEQFF. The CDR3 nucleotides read TGTGCCAGCAGTCGGACTAGCGGGGTGCTGACCTACAATGAGCAGTTCTTC.

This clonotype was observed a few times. The CDR3 here is CSAPYGTGLIIQPQHF. The CDR3 DNA reads TGCAGTGCTCCGTATGGGACAGGGCTTATAATTCAGCCCCAGCATTTT. This rearrangement joins TRBV20-1 to TRBJ1-5; 9 bases are a match to TRBD1. This CDR3 region has 16 residues. With V trimmed by 5 bases and J by 6 bases, 14 bases remained unmatched. The germline V gene has CDR1 DFQATT and CDR2 SNEGSKA (reference sequence).

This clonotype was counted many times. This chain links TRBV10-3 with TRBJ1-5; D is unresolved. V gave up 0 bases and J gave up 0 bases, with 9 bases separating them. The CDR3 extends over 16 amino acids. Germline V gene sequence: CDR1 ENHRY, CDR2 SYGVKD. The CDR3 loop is CAISESELGSNQPQHF. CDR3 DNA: TGTGCCATCAGTGAGTCGGAGTTGGGTAGCAATCAGCCCCAGCATTTT.